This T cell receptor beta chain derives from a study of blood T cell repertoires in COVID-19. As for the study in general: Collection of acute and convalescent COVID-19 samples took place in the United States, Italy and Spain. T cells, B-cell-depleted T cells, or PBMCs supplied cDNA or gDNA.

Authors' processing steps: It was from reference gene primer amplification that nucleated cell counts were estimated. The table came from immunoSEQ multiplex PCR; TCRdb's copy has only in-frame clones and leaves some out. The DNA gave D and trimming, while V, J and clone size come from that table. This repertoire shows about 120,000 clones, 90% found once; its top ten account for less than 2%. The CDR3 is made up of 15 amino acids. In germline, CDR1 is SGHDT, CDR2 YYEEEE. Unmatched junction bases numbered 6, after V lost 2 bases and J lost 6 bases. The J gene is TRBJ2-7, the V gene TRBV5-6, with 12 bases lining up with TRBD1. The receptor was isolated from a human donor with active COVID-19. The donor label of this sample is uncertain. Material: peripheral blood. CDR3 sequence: CASSFKGTGGFEQYF. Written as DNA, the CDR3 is TGTGCCAGCAGCTTCAAAGGGACAGGGGGCTTCGAGCAGTACTTC.